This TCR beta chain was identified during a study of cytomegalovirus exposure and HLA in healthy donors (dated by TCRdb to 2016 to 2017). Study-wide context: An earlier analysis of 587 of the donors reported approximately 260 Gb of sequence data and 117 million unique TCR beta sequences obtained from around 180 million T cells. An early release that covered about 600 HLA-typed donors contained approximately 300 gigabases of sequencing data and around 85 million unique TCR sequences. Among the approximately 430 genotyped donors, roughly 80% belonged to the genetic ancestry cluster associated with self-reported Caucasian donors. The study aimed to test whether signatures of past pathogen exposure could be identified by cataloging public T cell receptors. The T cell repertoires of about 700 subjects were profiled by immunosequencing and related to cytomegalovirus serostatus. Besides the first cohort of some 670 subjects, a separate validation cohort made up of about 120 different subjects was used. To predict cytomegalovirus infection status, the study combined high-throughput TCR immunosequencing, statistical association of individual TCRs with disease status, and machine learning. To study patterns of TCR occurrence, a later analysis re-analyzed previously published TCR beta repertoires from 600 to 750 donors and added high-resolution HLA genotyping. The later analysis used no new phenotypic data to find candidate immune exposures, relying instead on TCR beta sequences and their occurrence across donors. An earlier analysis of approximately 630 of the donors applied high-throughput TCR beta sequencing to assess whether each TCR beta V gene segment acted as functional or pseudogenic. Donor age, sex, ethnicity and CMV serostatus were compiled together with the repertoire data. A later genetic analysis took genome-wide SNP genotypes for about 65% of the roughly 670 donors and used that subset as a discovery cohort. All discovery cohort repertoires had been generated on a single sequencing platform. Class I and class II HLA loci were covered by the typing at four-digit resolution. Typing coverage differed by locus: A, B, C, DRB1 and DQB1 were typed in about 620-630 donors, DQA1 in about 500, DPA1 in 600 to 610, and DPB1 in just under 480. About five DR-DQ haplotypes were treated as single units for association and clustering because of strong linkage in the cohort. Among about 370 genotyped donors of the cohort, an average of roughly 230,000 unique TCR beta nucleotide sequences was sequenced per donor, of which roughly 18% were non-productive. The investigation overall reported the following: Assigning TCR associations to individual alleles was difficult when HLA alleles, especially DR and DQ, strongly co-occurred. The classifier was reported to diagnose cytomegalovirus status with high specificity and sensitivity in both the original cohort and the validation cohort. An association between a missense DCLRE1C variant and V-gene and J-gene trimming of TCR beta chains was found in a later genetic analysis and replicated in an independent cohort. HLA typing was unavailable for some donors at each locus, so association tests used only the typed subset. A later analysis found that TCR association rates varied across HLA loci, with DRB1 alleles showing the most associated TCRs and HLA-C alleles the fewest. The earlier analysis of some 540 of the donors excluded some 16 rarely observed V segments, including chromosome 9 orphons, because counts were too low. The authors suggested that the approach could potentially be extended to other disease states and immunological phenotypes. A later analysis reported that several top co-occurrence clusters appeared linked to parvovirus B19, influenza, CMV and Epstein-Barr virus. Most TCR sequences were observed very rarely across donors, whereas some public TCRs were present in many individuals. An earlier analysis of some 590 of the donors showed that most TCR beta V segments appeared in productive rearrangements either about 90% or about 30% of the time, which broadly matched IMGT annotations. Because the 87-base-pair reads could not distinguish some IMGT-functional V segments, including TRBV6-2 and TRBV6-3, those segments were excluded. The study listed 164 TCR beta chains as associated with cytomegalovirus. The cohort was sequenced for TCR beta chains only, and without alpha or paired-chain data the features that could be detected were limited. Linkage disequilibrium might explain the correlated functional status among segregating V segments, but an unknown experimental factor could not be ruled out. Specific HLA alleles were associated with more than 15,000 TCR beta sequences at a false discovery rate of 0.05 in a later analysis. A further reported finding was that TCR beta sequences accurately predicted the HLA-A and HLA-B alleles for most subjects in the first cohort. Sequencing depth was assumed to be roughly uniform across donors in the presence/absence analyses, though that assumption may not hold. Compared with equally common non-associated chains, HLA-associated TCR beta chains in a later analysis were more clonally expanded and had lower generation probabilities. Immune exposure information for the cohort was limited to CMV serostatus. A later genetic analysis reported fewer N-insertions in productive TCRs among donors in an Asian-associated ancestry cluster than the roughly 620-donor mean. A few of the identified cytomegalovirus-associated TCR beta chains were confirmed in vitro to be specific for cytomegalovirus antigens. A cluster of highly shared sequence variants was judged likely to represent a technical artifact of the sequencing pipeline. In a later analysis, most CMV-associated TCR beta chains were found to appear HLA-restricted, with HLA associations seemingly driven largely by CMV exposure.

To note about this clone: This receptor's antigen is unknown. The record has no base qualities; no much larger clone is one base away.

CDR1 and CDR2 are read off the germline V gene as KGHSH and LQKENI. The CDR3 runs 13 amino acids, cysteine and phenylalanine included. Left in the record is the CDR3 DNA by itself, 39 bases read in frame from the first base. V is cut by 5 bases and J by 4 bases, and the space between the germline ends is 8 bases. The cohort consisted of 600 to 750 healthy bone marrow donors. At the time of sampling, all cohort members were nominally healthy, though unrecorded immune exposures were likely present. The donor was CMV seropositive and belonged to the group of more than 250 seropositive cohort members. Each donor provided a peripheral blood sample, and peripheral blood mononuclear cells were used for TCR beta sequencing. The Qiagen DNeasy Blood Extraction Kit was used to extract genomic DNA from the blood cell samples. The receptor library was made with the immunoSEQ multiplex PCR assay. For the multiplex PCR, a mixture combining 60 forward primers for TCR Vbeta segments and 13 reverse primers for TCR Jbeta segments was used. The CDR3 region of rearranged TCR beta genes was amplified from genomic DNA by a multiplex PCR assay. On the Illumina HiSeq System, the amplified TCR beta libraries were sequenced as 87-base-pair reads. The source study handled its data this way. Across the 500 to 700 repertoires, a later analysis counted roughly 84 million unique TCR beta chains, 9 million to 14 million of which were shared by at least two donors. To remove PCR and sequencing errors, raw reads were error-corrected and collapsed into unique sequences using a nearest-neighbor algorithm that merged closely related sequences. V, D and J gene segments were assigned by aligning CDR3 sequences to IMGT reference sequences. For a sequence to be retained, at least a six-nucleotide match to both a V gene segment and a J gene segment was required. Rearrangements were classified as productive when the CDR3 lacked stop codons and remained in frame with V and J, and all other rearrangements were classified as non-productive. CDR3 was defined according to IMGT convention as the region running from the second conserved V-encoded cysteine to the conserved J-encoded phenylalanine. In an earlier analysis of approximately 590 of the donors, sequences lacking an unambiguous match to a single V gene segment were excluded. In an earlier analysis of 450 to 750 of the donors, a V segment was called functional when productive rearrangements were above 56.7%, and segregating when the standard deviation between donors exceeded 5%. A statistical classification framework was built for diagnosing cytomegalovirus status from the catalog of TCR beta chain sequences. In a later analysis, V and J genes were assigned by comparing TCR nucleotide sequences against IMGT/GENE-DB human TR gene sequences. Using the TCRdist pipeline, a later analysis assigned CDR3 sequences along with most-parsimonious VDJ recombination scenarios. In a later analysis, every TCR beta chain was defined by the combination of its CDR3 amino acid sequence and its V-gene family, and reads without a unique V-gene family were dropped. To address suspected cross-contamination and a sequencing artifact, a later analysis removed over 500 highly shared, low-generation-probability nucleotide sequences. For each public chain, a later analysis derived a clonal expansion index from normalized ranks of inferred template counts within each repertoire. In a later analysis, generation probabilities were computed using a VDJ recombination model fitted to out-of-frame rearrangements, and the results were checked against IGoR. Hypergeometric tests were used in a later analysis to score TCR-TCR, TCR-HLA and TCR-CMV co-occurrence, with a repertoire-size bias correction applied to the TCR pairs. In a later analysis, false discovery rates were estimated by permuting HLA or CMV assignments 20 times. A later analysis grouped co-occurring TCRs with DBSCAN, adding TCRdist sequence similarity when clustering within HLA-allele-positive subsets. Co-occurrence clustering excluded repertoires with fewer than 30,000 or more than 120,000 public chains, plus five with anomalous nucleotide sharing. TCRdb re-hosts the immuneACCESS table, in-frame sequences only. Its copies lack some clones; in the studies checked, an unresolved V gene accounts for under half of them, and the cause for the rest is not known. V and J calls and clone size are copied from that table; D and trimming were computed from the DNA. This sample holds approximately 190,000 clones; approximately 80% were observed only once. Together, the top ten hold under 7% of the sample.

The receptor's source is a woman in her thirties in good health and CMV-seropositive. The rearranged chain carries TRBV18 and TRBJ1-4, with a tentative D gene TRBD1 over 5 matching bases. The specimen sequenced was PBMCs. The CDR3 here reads CASSADSNEKLFF. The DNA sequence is TGTGCCAGCTCAGCAGACAGTAATGAAAAACTGTTTTTT.